The T cell receptor beta chain described here comes from a study of CD8+CD57+ T cells in acquired aplastic anemia. General study points: In CD8+ cells, Simpson's diversity showed no significant difference between patients and controls.

A note on this clonotype: Antigen specificity is unknown. At one end the junction does not follow the germline gene, possibly because of a read error.

The template used for profiling TCR beta VDJ and CDR3 was genomic DNA. TCRdb reanalysed the reads using MiXCR and keeps one entry per CDR3 protein. The data show around 500,000 distinct CDR3 sequences, with around 33% seen just once and 0.82% held by the top ten. In patients chosen for sequencing, flow cytometry had shown CD8+CD57+ cell expansion. Every one of the patients had aplastic anemia (severe, acquired). Therapy had not been given to patients before blood sampling. Per germline, CDR1 SGHAT and CDR2 FQNNGV. This CDR3 region has 15 residues. The source is a human donor with aplastic anemia. Sequenced: sorted CD4+, CD8+, or CD8+CD57+ T cells (not recorded which) from PBMCs. The chain links TRBV11-2 to TRBJ2-7; D may be TRBD2 (6 bases). The CDR3 DNA sequence: TGTGCCCGCAGCTTGAGGCGGGACGGGTGGTACGAGCAGTACTTC. It translates to CARSLRRDGWYEQYF.